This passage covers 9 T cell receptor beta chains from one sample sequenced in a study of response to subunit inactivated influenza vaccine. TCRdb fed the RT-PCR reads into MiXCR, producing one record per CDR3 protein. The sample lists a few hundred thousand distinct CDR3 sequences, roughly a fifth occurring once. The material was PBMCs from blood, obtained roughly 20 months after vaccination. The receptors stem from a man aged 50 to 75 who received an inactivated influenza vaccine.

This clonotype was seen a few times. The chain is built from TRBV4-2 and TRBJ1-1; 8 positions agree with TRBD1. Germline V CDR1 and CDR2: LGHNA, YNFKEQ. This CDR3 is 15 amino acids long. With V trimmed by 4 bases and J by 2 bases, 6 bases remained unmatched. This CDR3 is CASSRRGQTNTEAFF. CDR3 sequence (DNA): TGTGCCAGCAGCCGCAGGGGGCAAACAAACACTGAAGCTTTCTTT.

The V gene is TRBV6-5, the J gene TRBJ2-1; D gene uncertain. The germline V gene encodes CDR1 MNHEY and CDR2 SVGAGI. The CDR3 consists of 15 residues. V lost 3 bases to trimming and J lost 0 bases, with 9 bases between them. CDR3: CASSYFESSYNEQFF. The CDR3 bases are TGTGCCAGCAGTTATTTCGAGAGCTCCTACAATGAGCAGTTCTTC.

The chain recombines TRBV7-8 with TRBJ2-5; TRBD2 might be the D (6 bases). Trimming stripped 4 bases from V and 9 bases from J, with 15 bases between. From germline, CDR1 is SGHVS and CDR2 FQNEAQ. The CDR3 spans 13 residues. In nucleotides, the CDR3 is TGTGCCAGCAGCTCCTTGGGAGGCTGGTCCCAGTACTTC. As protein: CASSSLGGWSQYF.

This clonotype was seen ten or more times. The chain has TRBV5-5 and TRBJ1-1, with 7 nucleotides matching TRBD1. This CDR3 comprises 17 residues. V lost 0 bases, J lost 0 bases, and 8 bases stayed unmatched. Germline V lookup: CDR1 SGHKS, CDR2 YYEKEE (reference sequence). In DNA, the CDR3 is TGTGCCAGCAGCTTGGGGGCGACAGGGTTAATGAACACTGAAGCTTTCTTT. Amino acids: CASSLGATGLMNTEAFF.

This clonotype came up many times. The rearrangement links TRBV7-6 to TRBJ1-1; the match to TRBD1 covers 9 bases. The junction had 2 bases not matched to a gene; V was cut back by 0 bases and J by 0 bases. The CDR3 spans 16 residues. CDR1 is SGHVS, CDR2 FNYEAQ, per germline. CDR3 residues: CASSLARQGVNTEAFF. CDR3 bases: TGTGCCAGCAGCTTAGCGCGACAGGGGGTGAACACTGAAGCTTTCTTT.

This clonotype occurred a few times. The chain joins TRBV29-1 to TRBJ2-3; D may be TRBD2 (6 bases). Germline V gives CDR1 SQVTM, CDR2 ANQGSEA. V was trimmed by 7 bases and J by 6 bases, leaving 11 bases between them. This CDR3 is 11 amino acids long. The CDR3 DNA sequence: TGCAGCGGGGGAGGTCTGGATACGCAGTATTTT. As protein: CSGGGLDTQYF.

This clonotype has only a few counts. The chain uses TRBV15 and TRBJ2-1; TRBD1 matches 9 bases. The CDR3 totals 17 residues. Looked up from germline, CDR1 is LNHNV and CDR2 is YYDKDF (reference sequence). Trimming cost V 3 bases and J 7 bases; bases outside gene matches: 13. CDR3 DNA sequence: TGTGCCACCAGCAGGGCCCGGACAGGGGTAGTTTCGAATGAGCAGTTCTTC. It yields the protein CATSRARTGVVSNEQFF. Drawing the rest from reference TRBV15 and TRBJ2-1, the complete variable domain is DAMVIQNPRYQVTQFGKPVTLSCSQTLNHNVMYWYQQKSSQAPKLLFHYYDKDFNNEADTPDNFQSRRPNTSFCFLDIRSPGLGDTAMYLCATSRARTGVVSNEQFFGPGTRLTVL.

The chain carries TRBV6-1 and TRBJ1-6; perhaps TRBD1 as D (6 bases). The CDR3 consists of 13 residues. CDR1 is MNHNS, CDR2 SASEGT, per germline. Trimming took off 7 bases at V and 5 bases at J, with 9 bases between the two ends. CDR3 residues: CASKRTDNSPLHF. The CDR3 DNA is TGTGCCAGCAAACGGACAGATAATTCACCCCTCCACTTT.

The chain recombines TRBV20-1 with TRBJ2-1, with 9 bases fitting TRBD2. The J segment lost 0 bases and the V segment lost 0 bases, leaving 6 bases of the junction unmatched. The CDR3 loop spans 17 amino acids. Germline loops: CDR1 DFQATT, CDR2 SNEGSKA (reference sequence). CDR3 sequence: CSARDRNSGSSYNEQFF. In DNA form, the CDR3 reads TGCAGTGCTAGAGATCGGAATAGCGGGAGCTCCTACAATGAGCAGTTCTTC.